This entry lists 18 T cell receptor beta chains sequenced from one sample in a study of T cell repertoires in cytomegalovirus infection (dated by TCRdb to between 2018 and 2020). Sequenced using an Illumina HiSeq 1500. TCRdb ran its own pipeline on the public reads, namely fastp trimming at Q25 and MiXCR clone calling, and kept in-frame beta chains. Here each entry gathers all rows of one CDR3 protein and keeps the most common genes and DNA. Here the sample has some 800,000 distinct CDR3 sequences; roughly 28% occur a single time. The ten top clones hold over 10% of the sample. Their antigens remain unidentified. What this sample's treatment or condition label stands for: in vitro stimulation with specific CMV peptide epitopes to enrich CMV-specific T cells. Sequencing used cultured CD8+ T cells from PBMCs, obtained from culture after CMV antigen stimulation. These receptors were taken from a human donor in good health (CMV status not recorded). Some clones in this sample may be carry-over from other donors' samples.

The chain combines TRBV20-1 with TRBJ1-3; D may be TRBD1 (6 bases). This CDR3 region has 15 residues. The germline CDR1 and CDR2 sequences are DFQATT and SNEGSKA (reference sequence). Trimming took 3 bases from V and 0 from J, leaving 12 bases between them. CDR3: CSARPDRNSGNTIYF. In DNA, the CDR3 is TGCAGTGCTAGGCCGGACAGAAACTCTGGAAACACCATATATTTT.

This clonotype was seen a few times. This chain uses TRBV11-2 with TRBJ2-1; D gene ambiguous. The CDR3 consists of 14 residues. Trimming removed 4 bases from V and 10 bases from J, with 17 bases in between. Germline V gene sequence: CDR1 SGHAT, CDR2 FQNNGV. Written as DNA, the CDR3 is TGTGCCAGCAGCTCCACGAGAATAGACATAGAGCAGTTCTTC. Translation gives CASSSTRIDIEQFF.

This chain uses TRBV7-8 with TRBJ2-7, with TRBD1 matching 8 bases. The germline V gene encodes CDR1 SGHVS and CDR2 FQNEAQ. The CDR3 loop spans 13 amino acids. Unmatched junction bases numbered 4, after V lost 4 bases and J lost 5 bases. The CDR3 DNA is TGTGCCAGCAGCTGGGAGACAGGGGACGAGCAGTACTTC. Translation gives CASSWETGDEQYF. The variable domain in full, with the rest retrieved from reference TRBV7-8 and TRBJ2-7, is GAGVSQSPRYKVAKRGQDVALRCDPISGHVSLFWYQQALGQGPEFLTYFQNEAQLDKSGLPSDRFFAERPEGSVSTLKIQRTQQEDSAVYLCASSWETGDEQYFGPGTRLTVT.

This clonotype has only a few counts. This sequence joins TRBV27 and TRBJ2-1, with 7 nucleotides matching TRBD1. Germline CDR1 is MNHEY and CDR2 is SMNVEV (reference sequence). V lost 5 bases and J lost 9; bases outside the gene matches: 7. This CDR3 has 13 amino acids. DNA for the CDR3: TGTGCCAGCAGTCTTACAGGGGCTGTTGAGCAGTTCTTC. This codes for CASSLTGAVEQFF.

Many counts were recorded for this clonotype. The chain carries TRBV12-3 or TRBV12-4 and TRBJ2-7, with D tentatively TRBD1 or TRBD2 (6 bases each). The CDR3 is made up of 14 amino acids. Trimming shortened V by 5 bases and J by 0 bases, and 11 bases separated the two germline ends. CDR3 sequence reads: CASSAGHSSYEQYV. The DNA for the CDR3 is TGTGCCAGCAGTGCGGGACACAGCTCCTACGAGCAGTACGTC.

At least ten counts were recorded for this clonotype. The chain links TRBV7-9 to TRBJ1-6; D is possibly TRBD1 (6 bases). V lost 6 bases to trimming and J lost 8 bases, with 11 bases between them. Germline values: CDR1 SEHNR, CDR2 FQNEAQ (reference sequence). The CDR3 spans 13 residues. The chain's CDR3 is CASSYPGDSPLHF. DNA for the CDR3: TGTGCCAGCAGTTACCCAGGGGATTCACCCCTCCACTTT.

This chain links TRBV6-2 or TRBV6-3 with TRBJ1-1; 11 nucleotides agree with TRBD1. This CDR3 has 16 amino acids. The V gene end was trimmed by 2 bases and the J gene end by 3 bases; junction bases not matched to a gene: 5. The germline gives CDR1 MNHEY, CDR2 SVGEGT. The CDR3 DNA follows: TGTGCCAGCAGTTACCTTCGGACAGGGGGCTACACTGAAGCTTTCTTT. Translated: CASSYLRTGGYTEAFF.

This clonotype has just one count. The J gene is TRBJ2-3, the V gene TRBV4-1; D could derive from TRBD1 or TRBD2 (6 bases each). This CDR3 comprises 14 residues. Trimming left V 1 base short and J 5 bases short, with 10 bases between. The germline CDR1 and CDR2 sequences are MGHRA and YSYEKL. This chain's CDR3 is CASSQGGGGDTQYF. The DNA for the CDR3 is TGCGCCAGCAGCCAAGGAGGGGGAGGAGATACGCAGTATTTT.

Here the CDR3 reads CASSPRPGLAGADTQYF. The CDR3 DNA is TGTGCCAGCAGCCCACGGCCGGGACTAGCGGGGGCAGATACGCAGTATTTT. This rearrangement joins TRBV11-3 to TRBJ2-3; 14 bases are shared with TRBD2. Trimming cost V 5 bases and J 4 bases; bases outside gene matches: 8. The CDR3 length is 17 residues. Germline CDR1 is SGHNT and CDR2 is YENEEA.

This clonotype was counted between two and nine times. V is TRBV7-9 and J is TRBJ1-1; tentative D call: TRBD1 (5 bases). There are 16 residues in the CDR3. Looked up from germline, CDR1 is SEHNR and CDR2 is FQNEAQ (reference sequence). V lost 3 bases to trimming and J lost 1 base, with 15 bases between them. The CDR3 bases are TGTGCCAGCAGCTTTTATCCAGGGTCGGGGAACACTGAAGCTTTCTTT. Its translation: CASSFYPGSGNTEAFF.

CDR3 residues: CASQRTQGRSEAFF. CDR3 DNA: TGCGCCAGTCAGAGAACTCAGGGACGGTCTGAAGCTTTCTTT. The chain is built from TRBV5-1 and TRBJ1-1; possible D gene TRBD1, 5 bases. V shed 8 bases and J shed 6 bases, with 20 bases lying between them. CDR1 is SGHRS and CDR2 is YFSETQ in the germline V gene. CDR3 size: 14 residues.

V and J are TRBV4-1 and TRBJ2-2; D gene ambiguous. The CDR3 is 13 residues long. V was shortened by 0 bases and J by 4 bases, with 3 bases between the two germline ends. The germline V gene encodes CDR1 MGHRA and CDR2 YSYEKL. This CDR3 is CASSQERTGELFF. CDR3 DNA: TGCGCCAGCAGCCAAGAACGCACCGGGGAGCTGTTTTTT.

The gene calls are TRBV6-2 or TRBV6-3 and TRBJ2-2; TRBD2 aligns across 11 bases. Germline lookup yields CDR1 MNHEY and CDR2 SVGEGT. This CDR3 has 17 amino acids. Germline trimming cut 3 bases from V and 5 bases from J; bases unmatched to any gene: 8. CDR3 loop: CASSYETSGEVTGELFF. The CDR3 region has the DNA TGTGCCAGCAGTTATGAGACTAGCGGGGAGGTAACCGGGGAGCTGTTTTTT.

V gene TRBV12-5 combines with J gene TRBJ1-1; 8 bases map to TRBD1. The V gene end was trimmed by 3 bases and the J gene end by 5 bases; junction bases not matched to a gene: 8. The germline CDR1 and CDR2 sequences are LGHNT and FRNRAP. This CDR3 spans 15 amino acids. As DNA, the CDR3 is TGTGCTAGTGGTTTCTCGACAGGGGCGCTAACTGAAGCTTTCTTT. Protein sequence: CASGFSTGALTEAFF.

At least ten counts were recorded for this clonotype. Written as DNA, the CDR3 is TGTGCCAGCAGCCCTACAGGGGGGGACAGGGGGCGGGAGACCCAGTACTTC. Translation gives CASSPTGGDRGRETQYF. This rearrangement joins TRBV7-2 to TRBJ2-5, with 12 bases aligning to TRBD1. Germline V gene sequence: CDR1 SGHTA, CDR2 FQGNSA. CDR3 length: 17 amino acids. V lost 5 bases and J lost 5; bases outside the gene matches: 12.

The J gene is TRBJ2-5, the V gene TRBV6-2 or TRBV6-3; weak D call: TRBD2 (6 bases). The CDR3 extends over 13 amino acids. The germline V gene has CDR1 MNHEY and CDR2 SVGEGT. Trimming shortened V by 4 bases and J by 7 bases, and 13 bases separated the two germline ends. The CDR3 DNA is TGTGCCAGCAGTTTGGGCCGGCGGGGGACCCAGTACTTC. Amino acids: CASSLGRRGTQYF.

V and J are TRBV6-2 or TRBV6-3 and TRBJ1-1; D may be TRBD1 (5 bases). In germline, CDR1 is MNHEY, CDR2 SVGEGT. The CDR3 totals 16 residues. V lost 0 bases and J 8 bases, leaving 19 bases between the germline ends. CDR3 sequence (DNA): TGTGCCAGCAGTTACTCTCTCCCAGGGTACGGTGCGGAAGCTTTCTTT. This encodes CASSYSLPGYGAEAFF.

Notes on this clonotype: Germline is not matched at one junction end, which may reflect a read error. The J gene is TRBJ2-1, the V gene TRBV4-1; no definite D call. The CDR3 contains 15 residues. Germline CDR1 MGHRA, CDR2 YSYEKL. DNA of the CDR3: TGTGCCAGCAGTCCGAGTAAGCAGGCTCCCAATGAGCAGTTCTTC. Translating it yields CASSPSKQAPNEQFF.